This entry is about one TCR beta chain. Many counts were recorded for this clonotype. Its antigen is currently not known. No base qualities exist here, and no much larger clone lies one base off it. Per the publication, the time point label means: pre-sensitization, week 0. Read against the paper, the sample's treatment or condition label means: therapeutic diphenylcyclopropenone sensitization with weekly scalp DPC. Total RNA was isolated from unfractionated whole blood collected in Tempus Blood RNA tubes. Blood at each patch-test visit was drawn before the patch test was applied. Patients were considered eligible if aged 18 to 70, diagnosed with alopecia and deemed suitable for DPC therapy, and patients were excluded if pregnant. The record originates from a study of human T cells and chemical hapten exposure (dated by TCRdb to the early 2020s). As for the study more broadly: For sensitization, 2% DPC in acetone was applied to an approximately 2 cm by approximately 2 cm area of upper inner arm skin. Blood for TCR sequencing was provided by twenty-nine alopecia patients at one to four time points (pre-sensitization, 2, 6 and 24 weeks). Both TCR alpha and TCR beta chains were sequenced from each blood RNA sample. Blood samples were taken from patients before sensitization (week 0) and at 2, 6 and about 24 weeks after DPC sensitization. Most of the patients in the cohort were female, and the cohort covered alopecia areata with under or over 50% scalp involvement, alopecia totalis and alopecia universalis. Patch tests used Finn chambers with 0.01% DPC on the upper back, scored after 6 days by International Contact Dermatitis Research Group standards. Patients additionally received weekly therapeutic DPC doses to the scalp throughout the roughly 25-week study period. Libraries were pooled for sequencing, and per-sample TCR yields varied mainly because of small differences in library volumes within the pool. The study tracked peripheral blood TCR repertoire changes in vivo during primary and secondary sensitization to the hapten diphenylcyclopropenone (DPC) in alopecia patients. What the authors observed across the whole study: DPC sensitization did not change the number of TCRs with a frequency above 1 in 1000, and there was no evidence of changes in global repertoire structure. Repeated subsampling changed both the strength of the expansion versus patch-test correlation and the threshold at which the correlation became significant. A positive correlation was found between the number of PT1 expanded TCRs and patch test score, with significance reached at thresholds 8, 16 and 32 but not 4. Expanded TCRs formed significantly more large CDR3 similarity clusters than pre-sensitization or healthy control sets, consistent with antigen-driven responses. Alopecia, a presumed autoimmune disease, was present in all patients, so the immune response of the patients might differ from that of healthy individuals.

Libraries were prepared through RACE. The sequencing machine was a NextSeq 500. During library preparation, unique molecular identifiers were attached to individual cDNA molecules so that TCRs could be counted quantitatively and reproducibly. The source study handled its data this way. The median number of TCRs per sample was 85,000 to 100,000, ranging from 23,224 to 690,600. V, J and CDR3 annotation of the TCR reads was performed with the Decombinator software suite. To make PS versus PT1 abundance plots, every sample was subsampled to the same number of TCRs (28,000). Expanded TCRs were defined as absent before sensitization and observed at least eight times at the 2-week time point. The public reads were run again by TCRdb, first through fastp at Q25 and then through MiXCR, and only productive beta chains were kept. For every CDR3 protein sequence, its rows merge into one entry that carries the most common genes and DNA. TCRdb's processing, not the authors', yielded these V and J calls. The sample table records about 52,000 distinct CDR3 sequences; roughly 9% of these occur just once. The ten largest account for 8.5% to 10% of the sample.

Sequencing used whole blood, obtained in connection with sensitization to the hapten diphenylcyclopropenone (DPC). This TCR was sampled from a woman between 25 and 40 years old with alopecia areata. Some clones in this sample may be carry-over from other donors' samples.

This receptor carries the CDR3 CASSTRQGGRPQHF. The sequence in DNA is TGTGCCAGCAGCACAAGACAGGGGGGTCGGCCCCAGCATTTT. Recombination connected TRBV7-2 to TRBJ1-5; TRBD1 matches 9 bases in the middle. From the cysteine up to the phenylalanine, the CDR3 has a length of 14 residues. Just the 42-base CDR3 DNA is kept, in frame starting at base 1. Germline trimming: 5 bases from V, 9 bases from J; junction bases outside gene matches: 8. The germline V gene gives CDR1 as SGHTA and CDR2 as FQGNSA.